A selection of T cell receptor beta chains follows, all from one sample in a study of blood T cells in healthy people across ages. Via MiXCR, TCRdb re-called the 5' RACE reads, giving one row per CDR3 protein. The sample contains roughly 2 million distinct CDR3 sequences, around 48% of which appear only once. The sequencing input was blood. These receptors were obtained from a woman in her forties in good health. CDR3s include the opening cysteine and the closing phenylalanine or tryptophan. A D gene is named only where the DNA matches it firmly. Clone sizes are given selectively: once, few, many, or a class where the clone is expanded.

j_call,v_call,clone_size,d_call,cdr3_aa,cdr3_nt
TRBJ1-5,TRBV19,.,.,CASSMGSLQPQHF,TGTGCCAGTAGTATGGGGTCCCTTCAGCCCCAGCATTTT
TRBJ1-1,TRBV11-3,few,.,CASSPRGVGTEAFF,TGTGCCAGCAGCCCACGTGGGGTCGGCACTGAAGCTTTCTTT
TRBJ2-5,TRBV20-1,.,TRBD2,CSAGPLQRGASRETQYF,TGCAGTGCTGGGCCTTTACAGCGGGGGGCGTCACGAGAGACCCAGTACTTC
TRBJ2-1,TRBV28,few,TRBD1,CASSLTTGDRGNEQFF,TGTGCCAGCAGTTTAACCACGGGGGACAGGGGTAATGAGCAGTTCTTC
TRBJ2-3,TRBV9,.,TRBD2,CASSVESQRGLDTQYF,TGTGCCAGCAGCGTAGAATCCCAGCGGGGGTTAGATACGCAGTATTTT
TRBJ1-4,TRBV7-9,few,TRBD1,CASSTGQGHEKLFF,TGTGCCAGCAGCACCGGACAGGGGCATGAAAAACTGTTTTTT
TRBJ2-3,TRBV15,few,.,CATSSRAGLSDTQYF,TGTGCCACCAGCAGTAGAGCGGGTCTCTCAGATACGCAGTATTTT
TRBJ1-6,TRBV6-5,.,.,CASCRQENSPLHF,TGTGCCAGCTGTCGTCAGGAGAATTCACCCCTCCACTTT
TRBJ1-2,TRBV29-1,.,.,CSVAGDYGYTF,TGCAGCGTTGCAGGGGACTATGGCTACACCTTC
TRBJ1-1,TRBV2,.,.,CASMIDRNTEAFF,TGTGCCAGCATGATAGACAGAAACACTGAAGCTTTCTTT
TRBJ2-7,TRBV7-2,.,.,CASTNPLVPRHEQYF,TGTGCCAGCACCAATCCTCTAGTGCCCCGCCACGAGCAGTACTTC
TRBJ2-5,TRBV6-5,few,.,CASSSDGYQETQYF,TGTGCCAGCAGTTCGGACGGATACCAAGAGACCCAGTACTTC
TRBJ2-3,TRBV4-3,few,.,CASSQDLWTDTQYF,TGCGCCAGCAGCCAAGATTTATGGACAGATACGCAGTATTTT
TRBJ2-5,TRBV7-2,.,.,CASSFTRTGGTQYF,TGTGCCAGCAGCTTCACCCGGACTGGCGGGACCCAGTACTTC
TRBJ1-2,TRBV4-1,.,.,CASSQEYGFSYGYTF,TGCGCCAGCAGCCAAGAATATGGTTTTTCCTATGGCTACACCTTC
TRBJ1-5,TRBV20-1,.,.,CSARGPELGGQPQHF,TGCAGTGCTAGAGGTCCGGAGCTCGGGGGTCAGCCCCAGCATTTT
TRBJ1-2,TRBV6-2/TRBV6-3,few,TRBD1,CASRPPGTGGNGYTF,TGTGCCAGCAGGCCGCCCGGGACAGGGGGCAATGGCTACACCTTC
TRBJ2-7,TRBV20-1,.,TRBD1,CSATPGQTYEQYF,TGCAGTGCTACCCCGGGACAGACCTACGAGCAGTACTTC
TRBJ2-5,TRBV2,few,.,CASSPLGSGQETQYF,TGTGCCAGCAGCCCTCTGGGTAGCGGCCAAGAGACCCAGTACTTC
TRBJ2-7,TRBV20-1,.,.,CSAIPGNSYEQYF,TGCAGTGCTATTCCGGGGAACTCCTACGAGCAGTACTTC
TRBJ2-1,TRBV9,.,TRBD1,CASSVGQGGTSYNEQFF,TGTGCCAGCAGCGTAGGACAGGGGGGAACCTCCTACAATGAGCAGTTCTTC
TRBJ2-3,TRBV7-2,.,.,CASRPGGGGYTDTQYF,TGTGCCAGCAGGCCCGGGGGCGGGGGCTACACAGATACGCAGTATTTT
TRBJ2-3,TRBV5-1,.,.,CASRLDGGSTDTQYF,TGCGCCAGCAGACTAGACGGGGGTAGCACAGATACGCAGTATTTT
TRBJ2-5,TRBV4-2,.,.,CASSQDGNGLETQYF,TGTGCCAGCAGCCAAGACGGGAATGGGCTGGAGACCCAGTACTTC
TRBJ2-7,TRBV3-1,.,.,CASSHAPGEQYF,TGTGCCAGCAGCCACGCCCCTGGCGAGCAGTACTTC
TRBJ1-6,TRBV6-5,few,TRBD1,CASSFFPTGSSYNSPLHF,TGTGCCAGCAGTTTCTTCCCGACAGGGAGCTCCTATAATTCACCCCTCCACTTT
TRBJ1-1,TRBV12-3/TRBV12-4,.,TRBD1,CASSGQGQMSTEAFF,TGTGCCAGCAGCGGACAGGGACAAATGAGCACTGAAGCTTTCTTT
TRBJ2-1,TRBV4-1,few,TRBD1,CASSQGQGHGDEQFF,TGCGCCAGCAGCCAAGGACAGGGCCACGGCGATGAGCAGTTCTTC
TRBJ1-1,TRBV7-2,.,.,CASGGANQSRTEAFF,TGTGCCAGCGGAGGCGCAAATCAGTCGAGGACTGAAGCTTTCTTT
TRBJ2-7,TRBV27,.,TRBD2,CASSLTRGGTRGFYEQYF,TGTGCCAGCAGTTTAACCCGGGGAGGGACTAGGGGGTTCTACGAGCAGTACTTC
TRBJ2-3,TRBV4-1,.,.,CASSQGGFGTSTDTQYF,TGCGCCAGCAGCCAAGGGGGGTTCGGGACTAGCACAGATACGCAGTATTTT
TRBJ2-5,TRBV12-3/TRBV12-4,few,TRBD1,CASSLDQGARETQYF,TGTGCCAGCAGTTTGGATCAGGGGGCGAGGGAGACCCAGTACTTC
TRBJ1-2,TRBV27,.,.,CASSVSDRYYGYTF,TGTGCCAGCAGTGTCTCCGACAGATACTATGGCTACACCTTC
TRBJ2-3,TRBV7-8,.,.,CASSLFGAGDTQYF,TGTGCCAGCAGCTTATTCGGGGCAGGAGATACGCAGTATTTT
TRBJ2-5,TRBV19,.,TRBD1,CASSPTGGEKTQYF,TGTGCCAGTAGCCCGACAGGGGGCGAGAAGACCCAGTACTTC
TRBJ2-6,TRBV6-2/TRBV6-3,.,.,CASSFGQAQTASGANVLTF,TGTGCCAGCAGTTTTGGTCAAGCACAGACGGCCTCTGGGGCCAACGTCCTGACTTTC
TRBJ2-3,TRBV6-6,.,TRBD2,CASTLRGGPDTQYF,TGTGCCAGTACCCTGCGGGGGGGCCCAGATACGCAGTATTTT
TRBJ1-2,TRBV29-1,few,.,CSVDSGASNYGYTF,TGCAGCGTTGATTCCGGGGCCTCTAACTATGGCTACACCTTC
TRBJ2-5,TRBV20-1,.,.,CSATSLGIEQYF,TGCAGTGCCACTAGCCTAGGCATTGAGCAGTACTTC
TRBJ2-7,TRBV20-1,few,.,CSARSIPCEQYF,TGCAGTGCCCGTAGTATACCCTGCGAGCAGTACTTC
TRBJ2-7,TRBV24-1,.,.,CATSRPTQPAYEQYF,TGTGCCACCAGTCGCCCCACTCAACCCGCCTACGAGCAGTACTTC
TRBJ1-2,TRBV12-3/TRBV12-4,.,TRBD1,CASTPTGTGVNYGYTF,TGTGCCAGCACCCCGACCGGGACAGGGGTTAACTATGGCTACACCTTC
TRBJ2-7,TRBV11-1,.,.,CASSLRGTQSSYNEQYF,TGTGCCAGCAGCTTAAGGGGGACGCAGAGCTCCTACAATGAGCAGTACTTC
TRBJ2-1,TRBV5-6,.,.,CASSSISPTQFF,TGTGCCAGCAGCTCGATTTCACCGACTCAGTTCTTC
TRBJ2-4,TRBV27,.,TRBD2,CASSSYGGGDEQYF,TGTGCCAGCAGTTCCTATGGGGGAGGGGATGAGCAGTACTTC
TRBJ2-1,TRBV3-1,.,.,CASSQDLAHLGEQFF,TGTGCCAGCAGCCAAGATCTTGCTCATCTGGGTGAGCAGTTCTTC
TRBJ2-7,TRBV9,.,TRBD1,CGFRGRGPYEQYF,TGTGGGTTCAGGGGGCGCGGGCCCTACGAGCAGTACTTC